The clone carrying this T cell receptor beta chain occurred many times. Its cognate antigen is unknown. The time point is: newly diagnosed GD, antithyroid drugs for less than 3 months. Generation of the TCR library employed RNA extracted from PBMCs. Trimming stripped 2 bases from V and 10 bases from J, with 13 bases between. Germline CDR1 is SGHRS and CDR2 is YFSETQ. The CDR3 runs 13 residues. The data were obtained in a study of regulatory T cells in long-lasting Graves disease. For the study at large: Those Graves' patients who were newly diagnosed had been on antithyroid drugs under 3 months. The study's findings and limits: Patients with persistent Graves' had lower TCR diversity than newly diagnosed patients. When disease was persistent, TRBV28, TRBJ1-2 and TRBJ2-5 were the favored segments.

CDR3-region Arm-PCR and iRepertoire HTBI primers produced the TCR beta libraries. MiXCR was run by TCRdb on the multiplex PCR reads, yielding one entry per CDR3 protein. This sample has approximately 310,000 distinct CDR3 sequences, with over 15% found just once. The chain has TRBV5-1 and TRBJ2-1; TRBD2 is a possible D gene (6 bases). The source was peripheral blood mononuclear cells (PBMCs), collected at new diagnosis, from a patient treated with antithyroid drugs. The receptor's source is a female donor with Graves disease. In DNA form, the CDR3 reads TGCGCCAGCAGCTTAGAGTGGAGGGCGGAGCAGTTCTTC. It is translated as CASSLEWRAEQFF.